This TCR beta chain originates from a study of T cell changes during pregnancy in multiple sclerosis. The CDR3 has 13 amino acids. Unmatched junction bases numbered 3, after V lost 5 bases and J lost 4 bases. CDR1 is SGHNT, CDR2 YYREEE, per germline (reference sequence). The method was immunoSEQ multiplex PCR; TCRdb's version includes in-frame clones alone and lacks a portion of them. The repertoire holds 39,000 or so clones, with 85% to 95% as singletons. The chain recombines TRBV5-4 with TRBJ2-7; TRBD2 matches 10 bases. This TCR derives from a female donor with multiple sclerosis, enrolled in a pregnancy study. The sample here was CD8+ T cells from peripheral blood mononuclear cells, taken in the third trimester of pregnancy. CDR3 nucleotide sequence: TGTGCCAGCAGGCCTAGCGGGAGTTACGAGCAGTACTTC. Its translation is CASRPSGSYEQYF. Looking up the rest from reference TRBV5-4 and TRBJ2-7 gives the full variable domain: ETGVTQSPTHLIKTRGQQVTLRCSSQSGHNTVSWYQQALGQGPQFIFQYYREEENGRGNFPPRFSGLQFPNYSSELNVNALELDDSALYLCASRPSGSYEQYFGPGTRLTVT.